The 29 T cell receptor beta chains below were found in one sample sequenced in a study of T-cell memory formation after mild COVID-19. Via MiXCR, TCRdb re-called the 5' RACE reads, giving one row per CDR3 protein. The sample gives some 440,000 distinct CDR3 sequences, 20% to 25% of which show up once; 9.5% to 15% is in the top ten. Sample: PBMCs or a T cell subset sorted from them (not recorded which). These receptors were obtained from an adult woman who had mild COVID-19 (a few samples of this study predate the infection). Cell type and time point are not known.

In this sample, this clonotype turned up a few times. The V gene is TRBV5-1, the J gene TRBJ2-3; the match to TRBD1 covers 9 bases. CDR1 and CDR2 (germline): SGHRS, YFSETQ. The CDR3 sequence is 15 residues long. The ends lost 2 bases at V and 5 bases at J; junction bases unmatched: 6. The CDR3 DNA follows: TGCGCCAGCAGCTTAAGGGACAGGGTAGTAGATACGCAGTATTTT. This encodes CASSLRDRVVDTQYF.

This clonotype was observed a few times. The rearrangement links TRBV9 to TRBJ2-1; D unresolved. The V end was cut by 0 bases, the J end by 3 bases, with 7 bases between. The germline V gene has CDR1 SGDLS and CDR2 YYNGEE. CDR3 length: 14 amino acids. The chain's CDR3 is CASSVDYDYNEQFF. CDR3 bases: TGTGCCAGCAGCGTAGACTACGACTACAATGAGCAGTTCTTC.

V is TRBV5-1 and J is TRBJ1-1, with no clear D. Trimming took off 0 bases at V and 6 bases at J, with 27 bases between the two ends. The length of the CDR3 is 19 residues. Germline V gene sequence: CDR1 SGHRS, CDR2 YFSETQ. The CDR3 loop reads CASSLDPPRQRRRMAEAFF. The CDR3 nucleotides read TGCGCCAGCAGCTTGGATCCCCCCAGGCAGCGCAGAAGAATGGCTGAAGCTTTCTTT.

This clonotype occurred a few times. V gene TRBV20-1 combines with J gene TRBJ2-5; the D is unclear. Between the trimmed V and J ends, which lost 0 bases and 2 bases, there was a span of 13 bases. The CDR3 is made up of 15 amino acids. Germline V gene data show CDR1 as DFQATT and CDR2 as SNEGSKA (reference sequence). The CDR3 spells CSARDPARPQETQYF. The DNA of the CDR3 is TGCAGTGCTAGAGATCCGGCCAGGCCTCAAGAGACCCAGTACTTC.

This chain uses TRBV5-1 with TRBJ2-7; no clear D gene. The V end lost 4 bases, the J end lost 6 bases, and 11 bases lay between the germline ends. From germline, CDR1 is SGHRS and CDR2 YFSETQ. The CDR3 consists of 12 residues. CDR3 sequence (DNA): TGCGCCAGCAGCCCGGGTGGTCTCGAGCAGTACTTC. Translating gives CASSPGGLEQYF.

This clonotype was seen more than once but under ten times. The V and J genes are TRBV4-2 and TRBJ2-3; no clear D gene. The CDR3 has 16 amino acids. Germline V gives CDR1 LGHNA, CDR2 YNFKEQ. Trimming took 4 bases from V and 3 from J, leaving 17 bases between them. The CDR3 DNA reads as TGTGCCAGCAGCCTATACCCAGGCACGAGTACAGATACGCAGTATTTT. Translating it yields CASSLYPGTSTDTQYF.

The table lists this clonotype with a few counts. V is TRBV11-1 and J is TRBJ2-4; D uncertain. Trimming cost V 5 bases and J 0 bases, with 14 bases left between them. This CDR3 has 16 residues. Looked up from germline, CDR1 is SGHAT and CDR2 is FQDESV (reference sequence). As DNA, the CDR3 is TGTGCCAGCAGCCCCCCCCCCGGCACAGCCAAAAACATTCAGTACTTC. Amino acid sequence: CASSPPPGTAKNIQYF.

This clonotype was detected only a few times. The genes are TRBV11-2 and TRBJ2-1; TRBD1 might be the D (5 bases). Per germline, CDR1 SGHAT and CDR2 FQNNGV. V was cut by 5 bases and J by 10 bases, with 15 bases left in between. There are 13 residues in the CDR3. CDR3 nucleotides: TGTGCCAGCAGCCCCTCTAGGGGCACAGAGCAGTTCTTC. Amino acids: CASSPSRGTEQFF.

The genes are TRBV12-3 or TRBV12-4 and TRBJ2-4, with D uncertain. V gave up 8 bases and J gave up 0 bases, with 17 bases separating them. CDR3 size: 16 residues. This CDR3 is CASRIGSNLAKNIQYF. The CDR3 nucleotides read TGTGCCAGCCGGATCGGCAGCAACCTAGCCAAAAACATTCAGTACTTC.

This chain uses TRBV7-3 with TRBJ2-7; 9 nucleotides match TRBD2. The V gene's germline CDR1 is SGHTA and CDR2 FQGTGA. The CDR3 is 16 residues long. The ends lost 1 base at V and 5 bases at J; junction bases unmatched: 9. DNA of the CDR3: TGTGCCAGCAGCTTAAAGGTGGCTAGCGGGACGAACGAGCAGTACTTC. Translation gives CASSLKVASGTNEQYF. Together with reference TRBV7-3 and TRBJ2-7, the CDR3 gives the full variable domain: GAGVSQTPSNKVTEKGKYVELRCDPISGHTALYWYRQSLGQGPEFLIYFQGTGAADDSGLPNDRFFAVRPEGSVSTLKIQRTERGDSAVYLCASSLKVASGTNEQYFGPGTRLTVT.

The V and J genes are TRBV6-2 or TRBV6-3 and TRBJ2-3; D is perhaps TRBD1 or TRBD2 (5 bases each). The V gene's germline CDR1 is MNHEY and CDR2 SVGEGT. The CDR3 consists of 15 residues. Deletions cut 0 bases from V and 7 bases from J, with 14 bases between. The CDR3 DNA reads TGTGCCAGCAGTTACTCAGGGGAGCCTGTGTATACGCAGTATTTT. It specifies CASSYSGEPVYTQYF.

The chain combines TRBV18 with TRBJ2-3; D ambiguous. Trimming left V 3 bases short and J 2 bases short, with 9 bases between. The germline V gene encodes CDR1 KGHSH and CDR2 LQKENI. This CDR3 is built from 14 residues. In DNA form, the CDR3 reads TGTGCCAGCTCACCCCTCGGCCACACAGATACGCAGTATTTT. It is translated as CASSPLGHTDTQYF.

This clonotype was observed a handful of times. The chain is built from TRBV7-9 and TRBJ2-3; no reliable D call. The V end lost 5 bases, the J end lost 3 bases, and 18 bases lay between the germline ends. Germline assignment: CDR1 SEHNR and CDR2 FQNEAQ (reference sequence). The CDR3 runs to 16 residues. The CDR3 nucleotides read TGTGCCAGCAGCCCAACCCCCGGCGGTCCGACAGATACGCAGTATTTT. As protein: CASSPTPGGPTDTQYF.

This clonotype was counted between two and nine times. V is TRBV4-1 and J is TRBJ2-2, with 8 nucleotides matching TRBD1. The CDR3 runs to 14 residues. Germline assignment: CDR1 MGHRA and CDR2 YSYEKL. The ends lost 6 bases at V and 5 bases at J; junction bases unmatched: 5. The CDR3 here is CASRGRQGTGELFF. The CDR3 nucleotides read TGCGCCAGCAGGGGGCGACAGGGGACCGGGGAGCTGTTTTTT.

This chain connects TRBV12-3 or TRBV12-4 to TRBJ1-5; no reliable D call. Between the trimmed V and J ends, which lost 3 bases and 0 bases, there was a span of 18 bases. The CDR3 extends over 18 amino acids. Here the CDR3 DNA reads TGTGCCAGCAGTTTGGAGCCCGCTAAGTTTTATAGCAATCAGCCCCAGCATTTT. This codes for CASSLEPAKFYSNQPQHF.

The rearrangement joins TRBV7-2 to TRBJ2-4; either TRBD1 or TRBD2 may fit D (6 bases each). CDR1 is SGHTA, CDR2 FQGNSA, per germline. This CDR3 has 14 amino acids. Trimming stripped 5 bases from V and 7 bases from J, with 15 bases between. The CDR3 loop reads CASSHLGGLNIQYF. CDR3 bases: TGTGCCAGCAGCCACCTGGGGGGCTTGAACATTCAGTACTTC.

This rearrangement joins TRBV2 to TRBJ2-1, with TRBD2 matching 11 bases. Germline-derived CDR1 and CDR2 are SNHLY and FYNNEI. V lost 6 bases, J lost 9 bases, and 10 bases stayed unmatched. The length of the CDR3 is 15 residues. CDR3 bases: TGTGCCAGCAGCAAAGGGGTAGCGGGAGGGGGTGAGCAGTTCTTC. Amino acid sequence: CASSKGVAGGGEQFF.

V usage is TRBV7-6 and J usage is TRBJ2-3; possible D gene TRBD1, 5 bases. The V gene lost 5 bases and the J gene lost 4 bases, with 13 bases spanning the gap. Germline V lookup: CDR1 SGHVS, CDR2 FNYEAQ. This CDR3 spans 14 amino acids. CDR3: CASSLAQGPDTQYF. DNA for the CDR3: TGTGCCAGCAGCCTCGCTCAGGGCCCAGATACGCAGTATTTT.

The chain carries TRBV7-9 and TRBJ2-7, with TRBD2 matching 11 bases. Germline trimming cut 5 bases from V and 11 bases from J; bases unmatched to any gene: 8. CDR1 and CDR2 from the germline V gene are SEHNR and FQNEAQ (reference sequence). This CDR3 spans 13 amino acids. CDR3 DNA: TGTGCCAGCAGCATGGGACTAGCGGAAATGAAGTACTTC. It is translated as CASSMGLAEMKYF.

There are a few counts of this clonotype. This chain links TRBV5-1 with TRBJ2-3, with 8 bases lining up with TRBD1. Germline V gives CDR1 SGHRS, CDR2 YFSETQ. The CDR3 loop spans 15 amino acids. The V gene end was trimmed by 0 bases and the J gene end by 4 bases; junction bases not matched to a gene: 4. The CDR3 sequence is CASSLAGTGPDTQYF. The DNA of the CDR3 is TGCGCCAGCAGCTTGGCTGGGACAGGACCAGATACGCAGTATTTT. Full variable domain (remainder filled in from reference TRBV5-1 and TRBJ2-3): KAGVTQTPRYLIKTRGQQVTLSCSPISGHRSVSWYQQTPGQGLQFLFEYFSETQRNKGNFPGRFSGRQFSNSRSEMNVSTLELGDSALYLCASSLAGTGPDTQYFGPGTRLTVL.

V is TRBV12-3 or TRBV12-4 and J is TRBJ2-3; 7 bases fit TRBD2. This CDR3 is 18 amino acids long. The V segment lost 6 bases and the J segment 2 bases; nucleotides outside the gene matches: 17. CDR3 region: CASSSTSRGLAVTDTQYF. DNA for the CDR3: TGTGCCAGCAGCTCCACCAGTAGAGGGCTAGCGGTCACAGATACGCAGTATTTT.

The chain employs TRBV7-9 and TRBJ2-7; no clear D. The CDR3 covers 14 residues. Germline CDR1 reads SEHNR; CDR2 reads FQNEAQ (reference sequence). V was pared by 3 bases and J by 0 bases, with 9 bases between. DNA for the CDR3: TGTGCCAGCAGCTTCTCGACAAGCTCCTACGAGCAGTACTTC. This sequence encodes CASSFSTSSYEQYF.

The chain has TRBV20-1 and TRBJ2-1, with 8 bases aligning to TRBD2. The germline V gene has CDR1 DFQATT and CDR2 SNEGSKA (reference sequence). The V segment lost 4 bases and the J segment 10 bases; nucleotides outside the gene matches: 12. The CDR3 contains 14 residues. Here the CDR3 reads CSATGAGGPGEQFF. CDR3 coding DNA: TGCAGTGCTACCGGGGCGGGAGGTCCTGGGGAGCAGTTCTTC.

The rearrangement joins TRBV20-1 to TRBJ2-3; 7 bases match TRBD2. The junction had 10 bases not matched to a gene; V was cut back by 0 bases and J by 7 bases. The germline V gene encodes CDR1 DFQATT and CDR2 SNEGSKA (reference sequence). The length of the CDR3 is 15 residues. CDR3 residues: CSARDSGGGLYTQYF. The CDR3 DNA follows: TGCAGTGCTAGAGATTCGGGAGGCGGCCTTTATACGCAGTATTTT.

The chain has TRBV20-1 and TRBJ2-5, with D possibly called TRBD1 or TRBD2 (6 bases each). CDR1 and CDR2 (germline): DFQATT, SNEGSKA (reference sequence). The CDR3 has 15 residues. The V and J ends lost 0 bases and 4 bases respectively, with 15 bases between them. CDR3 coding DNA: TGCAGTGCTAGAGATGGGTCTGGAGGGGGAGAGACCCAGTACTTC. This sequence encodes CSARDGSGGGETQYF.

This chain links TRBV6-1 with TRBJ2-7; 7 nucleotides align to TRBD1. Losses at the gene ends were 2 bases for V and 1 base for J; bases not matched to a gene: 8. The CDR3 has 16 residues. Germline V lookup: CDR1 MNHNS, CDR2 SASEGT. CDR3 DNA sequence: TGTGCCAGCAGTGAACTAGAGGGGGCTGGGTCCTACGAGCAGTACTTC. Its protein is CASSELEGAGSYEQYF.

The chain has TRBV5-1 and TRBJ2-3; the D is unclear. Trimming left V 0 bases short and J 1 base short, with 12 bases between. Germline V gene data show CDR1 as SGHRS and CDR2 as YFSETQ. The CDR3 contains 16 residues. DNA for the CDR3: TGCGCCAGCAGCTTGGCCTTAGGGAAAGGCACAGATACGCAGTATTTT. It codes for CASSLALGKGTDTQYF.

This clonotype was recorded a few times. The V call is TRBV24-1, the J call TRBJ2-2, with TRBD1 as a possible D gene (6 bases). The germline CDR1 and CDR2 sequences are KGHDR and SFDVKD. CDR3 size: 16 residues. Trimming cost V 2 bases and J 6 bases, with 15 bases left between them. The CDR3 nucleotides read TGTGCCACCAGTGATTCGGACAGCCCGGTGGCCGGGGAGCTGTTTTTT. Its translation: CATSDSDSPVAGELFF.

A few counts support this clonotype. The rearrangement links TRBV7-6 to TRBJ2-3; 8 bases fit TRBD2. The CDR3 is 17 residues long. The junction had 8 bases not matched to a gene; V was cut back by 1 base and J by 2 bases. CDR1 and CDR2 (germline): SGHVS, FNYEAQ. CDR3 sequence reads: CASSLGILAENTDTQYF. The CDR3 DNA reads as TGTGCCAGCAGCTTAGGCATACTAGCGGAAAACACAGATACGCAGTATTTT. The entire variable domain, with the rest obtained from reference TRBV7-6 and TRBJ2-3, is as follows: GAGVSQSPRYKVTKRGQDVALRCDPISGHVSLYWYRQALGQGPEFLTYFNYEAQQDKSGLPNDRFSAERPEGSISTLTIQRTEQRDSAMYRCASSLGILAENTDTQYFGPGTRLTVL.